These T cell receptor beta chains were read from a single sample in a study of blood T cell repertoires in COVID-19. Measured with immunoSEQ multiplex PCR; TCRdb has only the in-frame clones, and not every one. In the table there are fewer than 450,000 clones, roughly 84% of which are singletons. Sequenced: PBMCs or T cells enriched from blood (not recorded which). These TCRs come from a young woman who had recovered from COVID-19. Each CDR3 is given with its conserved first and last residue. Fields, in order: J gene, clone size, V gene, D gene, CDR3 DNA, CDR3 protein. A D gene is named only where the DNA matches it firmly. The listing skips clone size in some rows; elsewhere it reads once, few, many or a size class.

j_gene: TRBJ2-7; abundance: -; v_gene: TRBV19; d_gene: -; CDR3nt: TGTGCCAGTAGTCCTGCCTACGAGCAGTACTTC; CDR3aa: CASSPAYEQYF
j_gene: TRBJ1-1; abundance: -; v_gene: TRBV29-1; d_gene: TRBD1; CDR3nt: TGCAGCGGGAAGGACAGGTCGAACACTGAAGCTTTCTTT; CDR3aa: CSGKDRSNTEAFF
j_gene: TRBJ2-7; abundance: -; v_gene: TRBV6-5; d_gene: TRBD2; CDR3nt: TGTGCCAGCAGTTACCAGACTAGCGGGGCGGGAGAGCAGTACTTC; CDR3aa: CASSYQTSGAGEQYF
j_gene: TRBJ2-4; abundance: -; v_gene: TRBV7-9; d_gene: TRBD1; CDR3nt: TGTGCCAGCAGCTTAACGGGTTCTTACAGGGGGAAAAACATTCAGTACTTC; CDR3aa: CASSLTGSYRGKNIQYF
j_gene: TRBJ1-1; abundance: -; v_gene: TRBV5-1; d_gene: -; CDR3nt: TGCGCCAGCAGCTTGGATAGGGGTCAAGGCACTGAAGCTTTCTTT; CDR3aa: CASSLDRGQGTEAFF
j_gene: TRBJ2-7; abundance: -; v_gene: TRBV27; d_gene: -; CDR3nt: TGTGCCAGCAGTTTATCGCCCTCAGACACCTACGAGCAGTACTTC; CDR3aa: CASSLSPSDTYEQYF
j_gene: TRBJ1-6; abundance: -; v_gene: TRBV15; d_gene: TRBD1; CDR3nt: TGTGCCACCAGCAGAGCCGACAGGGTGGATTCACCCCTCCACTTT; CDR3aa: CATSRADRVDSPLHF
j_gene: TRBJ1-6; abundance: -; v_gene: TRBV5-1; d_gene: -; CDR3nt: TGCGCCAGCAAGAGTTTGAGTAATTCACCCCTCCACTTT; CDR3aa: CASKSLSNSPLHF
j_gene: TRBJ1-4; abundance: -; v_gene: TRBV10-3; d_gene: -; CDR3nt: TGTGCCATCAGTGATAATAATGAAAAACTGTTTTTT; CDR3aa: CAISDNNEKLFF
j_gene: TRBJ2-3; abundance: -; v_gene: TRBV28; d_gene: TRBD1; CDR3nt: TGTGCCAGCAGTCGACAGGGGGTCACAGATACGCAGTATTTT; CDR3aa: CASSRQGVTDTQYF
j_gene: TRBJ1-6; abundance: -; v_gene: TRBV11-2; d_gene: -; CDR3nt: TGTGCCAGCAGCTTAGGGGGGGTGCGGTCTCCCTCCTATAATTCACCCCTCCACTTT; CDR3aa: CASSLGGVRSPSYNSPLHF
j_gene: TRBJ2-5; abundance: -; v_gene: TRBV2; d_gene: -; CDR3nt: TGTGCCAGCAGGGCAGGGCCCCAAGAGACCCAGTACTTC; CDR3aa: CASRAGPQETQYF
j_gene: TRBJ2-2; abundance: -; v_gene: TRBV14; d_gene: -; CDR3nt: TGTGCCAGCAGCCAAGTATTGGCCAGGGAGCTGTTTTTT; CDR3aa: CASSQVLARELFF
j_gene: TRBJ1-2; abundance: -; v_gene: TRBV24-1; d_gene: -; CDR3nt: TGTGCCACCAGTGATTTTGGCACGAACTATGGCTACACCTTC; CDR3aa: CATSDFGTNYGYTF
j_gene: TRBJ1-3; abundance: few; v_gene: TRBV28; d_gene: -; CDR3nt: TGTGCCAGCAGTTTATTGCAGACTCTCTCTGGAAACACCATATATTTT; CDR3aa: CASSLLQTLSGNTIYF
j_gene: TRBJ2-7; abundance: once; v_gene: TRBV6-5; d_gene: -; CDR3nt: TGTGCCAGCAGCTTGGGGCAGGGAACTTACGAGCAGTACTTC; CDR3aa: CASSLGQGTYEQYF
j_gene: TRBJ1-6; abundance: -; v_gene: TRBV7-6; d_gene: TRBD1; CDR3nt: TGTGCCAGCAGCTTAAAACAGGGGTATAATTCACCCCTCCACTTT; CDR3aa: CASSLKQGYNSPLHF
j_gene: TRBJ1-2; abundance: -; v_gene: TRBV7-6; d_gene: -; CDR3nt: TGTGCCAGCAGCTTCAGTAGCAACTATGGCTACACCTTC; CDR3aa: CASSFSSNYGYTF
j_gene: TRBJ1-2; abundance: -; v_gene: TRBV2; d_gene: -; CDR3nt: TGTGCCAGCAGCCGTTGGGGGGATGGCTACACCTTC; CDR3aa: CASSRWGDGYTF
j_gene: TRBJ2-7; abundance: -; v_gene: TRBV5-1; d_gene: TRBD1; CDR3nt: TGCGCCAGCAGTCCCGGGACAGGCGCCTACGAGCAGTACTTC; CDR3aa: CASSPGTGAYEQYF
j_gene: TRBJ1-1; abundance: -; v_gene: TRBV9; d_gene: TRBD1; CDR3nt: TGTGCCAGCAGCGCTAACCGGGACAGGGGGCAGGTTAACACTGAAGCTTTCTTT; CDR3aa: CASSANRDRGQVNTEAFF
j_gene: TRBJ1-3; abundance: -; v_gene: TRBV30; d_gene: TRBD1; CDR3nt: TGTGCCTGGGGGAAGACAGGGAACTCTGGAAACACCATATATTTT; CDR3aa: CAWGKTGNSGNTIYF
j_gene: TRBJ2-1; abundance: -; v_gene: TRBV10-3; d_gene: TRBD1; CDR3nt: TGTGCCACCGGGACAGCGACGGGTGAGCAGTTCTTC; CDR3aa: CATGTATGEQFF
j_gene: TRBJ2-2; abundance: -; v_gene: TRBV6-6; d_gene: TRBD2; CDR3nt: TGTGCCAGCAGTTTACTAGCGGGAAACACCGGGGAGCTGTTTTTT; CDR3aa: CASSLLAGNTGELFF